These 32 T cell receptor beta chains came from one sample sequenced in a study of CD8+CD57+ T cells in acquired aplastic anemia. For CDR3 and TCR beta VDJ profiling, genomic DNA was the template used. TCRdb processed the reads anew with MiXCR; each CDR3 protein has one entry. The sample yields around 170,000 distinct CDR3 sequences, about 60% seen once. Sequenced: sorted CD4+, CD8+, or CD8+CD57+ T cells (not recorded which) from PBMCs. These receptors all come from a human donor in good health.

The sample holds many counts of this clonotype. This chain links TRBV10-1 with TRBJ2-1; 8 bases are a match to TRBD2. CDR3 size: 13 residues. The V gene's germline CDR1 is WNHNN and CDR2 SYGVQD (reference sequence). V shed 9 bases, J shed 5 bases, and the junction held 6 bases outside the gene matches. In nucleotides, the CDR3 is TGCGCCAGGCCGGGACTAGACGACAATGAGCAGTTCTTC. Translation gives CARPGLDDNEQFF.

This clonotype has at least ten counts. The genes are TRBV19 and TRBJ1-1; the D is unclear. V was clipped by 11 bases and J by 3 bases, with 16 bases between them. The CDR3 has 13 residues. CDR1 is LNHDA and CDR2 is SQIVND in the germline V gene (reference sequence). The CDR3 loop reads CASKERWDTEAFF. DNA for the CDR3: TGTGCCTCCAAGGAACGGTGGGACACTGAAGCTTTCTTT.

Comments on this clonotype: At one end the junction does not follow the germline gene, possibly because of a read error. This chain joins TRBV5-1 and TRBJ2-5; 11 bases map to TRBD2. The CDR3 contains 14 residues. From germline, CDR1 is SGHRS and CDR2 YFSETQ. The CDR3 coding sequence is TGCACCAGCAGCCCAGGGACTAGCGGAGAAACCCAGTACTTC. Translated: CTSSPGTSGETQYF.

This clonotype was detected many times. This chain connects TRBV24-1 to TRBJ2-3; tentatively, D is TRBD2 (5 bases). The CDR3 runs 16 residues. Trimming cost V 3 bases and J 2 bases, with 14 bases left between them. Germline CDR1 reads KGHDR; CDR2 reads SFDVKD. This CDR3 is CATSDVDSSPTDTQYF. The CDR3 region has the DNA TGTGCCACCAGTGATGTGGACTCATCCCCCACAGATACGCAGTATTTT.

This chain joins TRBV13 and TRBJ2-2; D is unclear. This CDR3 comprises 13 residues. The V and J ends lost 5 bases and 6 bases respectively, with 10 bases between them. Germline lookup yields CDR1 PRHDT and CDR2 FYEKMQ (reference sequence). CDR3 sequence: CASSPQGAGELFF. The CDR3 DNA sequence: TGTGCCAGCAGCCCCCAAGGCGCCGGGGAGCTGTTTTTT.

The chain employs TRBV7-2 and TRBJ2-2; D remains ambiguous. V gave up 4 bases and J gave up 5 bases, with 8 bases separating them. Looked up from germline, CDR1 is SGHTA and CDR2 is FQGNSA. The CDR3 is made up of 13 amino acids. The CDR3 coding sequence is TGTGCCAGCAGCTACAGCCAGACCGGGGAGCTGTTTTTT. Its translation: CASSYSQTGELFF.

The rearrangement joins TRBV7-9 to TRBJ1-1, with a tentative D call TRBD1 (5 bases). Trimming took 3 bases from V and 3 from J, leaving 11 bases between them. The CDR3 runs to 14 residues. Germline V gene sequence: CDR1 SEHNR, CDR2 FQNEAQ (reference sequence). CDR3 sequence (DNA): TGTGCCAGCAGCTTGAAGGGGTCTTACACTGAAGCTTTCTTT. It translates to CASSLKGSYTEAFF.

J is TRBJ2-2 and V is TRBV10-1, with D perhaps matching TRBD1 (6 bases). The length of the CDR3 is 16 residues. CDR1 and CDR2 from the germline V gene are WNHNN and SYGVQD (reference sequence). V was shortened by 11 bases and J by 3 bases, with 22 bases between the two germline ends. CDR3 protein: CAAHQSWTDDTGELFF. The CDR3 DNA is TGCGCCGCCCACCAGTCTTGGACAGATGACACCGGGGAGCTGTTTTTT.

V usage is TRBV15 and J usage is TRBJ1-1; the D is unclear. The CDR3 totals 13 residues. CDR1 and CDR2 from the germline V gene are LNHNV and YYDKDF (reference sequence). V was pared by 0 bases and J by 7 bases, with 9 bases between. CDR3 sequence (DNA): TGTGCCACCAGCAGAGATAAGAACGGTGAAGCTTTCTTT. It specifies CATSRDKNGEAFF.

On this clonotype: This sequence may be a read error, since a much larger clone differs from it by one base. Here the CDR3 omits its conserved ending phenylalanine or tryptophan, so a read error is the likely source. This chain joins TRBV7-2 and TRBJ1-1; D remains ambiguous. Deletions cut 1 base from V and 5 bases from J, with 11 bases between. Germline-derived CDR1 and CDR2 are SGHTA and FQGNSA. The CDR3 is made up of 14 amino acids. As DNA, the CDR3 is TGTGCCAGCAGCTTAGAGGTCGGAGGGACTGAAGCTTTCTGT. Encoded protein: CASSLEVGGTEAFC.

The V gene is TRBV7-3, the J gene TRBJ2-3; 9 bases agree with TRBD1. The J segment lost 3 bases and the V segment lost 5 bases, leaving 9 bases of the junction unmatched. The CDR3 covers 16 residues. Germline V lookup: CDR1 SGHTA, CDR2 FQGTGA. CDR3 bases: TGTGCCAGCAGCGCATCTTCCGGGACAGGGACAGATACGCAGTATTTT. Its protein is CASSASSGTGTDTQYF.

CDR3 in amino acids: CASSRSFSGEYNEQFF. Written as DNA, the CDR3 is TGTGCCAGCAGCCGATCCTTTAGCGGAGAATACAATGAGCAGTTCTTC. V gene TRBV14 combines with J gene TRBJ2-1; tentatively, D is TRBD2 (6 bases). V was clipped by 4 bases and J by 4 bases, with 17 bases between them. The CDR3 consists of 16 residues. Germline V gives CDR1 SGHDN, CDR2 FVKESK. The whole variable domain, remainder taken from reference TRBV14 and TRBJ2-1, is EAGVTQFPSHSVIEKGQTVTLRCDPISGHDNLYWYRRVMGKEIKFLLHFVKESKQDESGMPNNRFLAERTGGTYSTLKVQPAELEDSGVYFCASSRSFSGEYNEQFFGPGTRLTVL.

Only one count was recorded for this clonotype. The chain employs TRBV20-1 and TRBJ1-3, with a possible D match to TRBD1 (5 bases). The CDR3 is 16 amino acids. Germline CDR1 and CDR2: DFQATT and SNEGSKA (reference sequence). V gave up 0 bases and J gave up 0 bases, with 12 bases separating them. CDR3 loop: CSARDLRGPSGNTIYF. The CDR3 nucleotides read TGCAGTGCTAGAGATTTACGGGGCCCCTCTGGAAACACCATATATTTT.

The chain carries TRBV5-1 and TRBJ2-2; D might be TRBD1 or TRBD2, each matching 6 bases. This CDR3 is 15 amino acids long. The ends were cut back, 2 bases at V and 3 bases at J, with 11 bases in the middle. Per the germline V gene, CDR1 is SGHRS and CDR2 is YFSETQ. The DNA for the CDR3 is TGCGCCAGCAGCTTAGGGGGGTCCCACACCGGGGAGCTGTTTTTT. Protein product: CASSLGGSHTGELFF.

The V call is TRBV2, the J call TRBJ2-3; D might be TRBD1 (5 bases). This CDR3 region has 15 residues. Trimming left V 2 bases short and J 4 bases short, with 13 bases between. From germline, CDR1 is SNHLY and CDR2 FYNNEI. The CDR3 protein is CASSEQGADADTQYF. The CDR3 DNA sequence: TGTGCCAGCAGTGAACAAGGGGCGGATGCAGATACGCAGTATTTT.

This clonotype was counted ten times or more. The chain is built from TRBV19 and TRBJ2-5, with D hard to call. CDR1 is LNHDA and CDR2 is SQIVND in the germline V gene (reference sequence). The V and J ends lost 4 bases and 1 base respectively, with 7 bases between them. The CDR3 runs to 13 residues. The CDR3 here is CASSSRVQETQYF. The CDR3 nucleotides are TGTGCCAGTAGTAGCAGAGTCCAAGAGACCCAGTACTTC.

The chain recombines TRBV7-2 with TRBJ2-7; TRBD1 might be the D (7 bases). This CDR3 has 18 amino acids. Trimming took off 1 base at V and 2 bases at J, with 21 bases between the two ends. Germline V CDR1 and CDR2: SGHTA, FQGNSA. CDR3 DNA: TGTGCCAGCAGCTTAGTAGTAGCGACAGGGAGGCCTACCTACGAGCAGTACTTC. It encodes CASSLVVATGRPTYEQYF.

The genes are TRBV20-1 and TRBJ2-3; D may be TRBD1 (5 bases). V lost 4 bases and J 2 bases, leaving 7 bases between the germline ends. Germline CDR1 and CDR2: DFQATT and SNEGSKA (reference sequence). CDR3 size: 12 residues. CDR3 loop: CSANRYTDTQYF. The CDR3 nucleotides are TGCAGTGCTAACAGGTACACAGATACGCAGTATTTT.

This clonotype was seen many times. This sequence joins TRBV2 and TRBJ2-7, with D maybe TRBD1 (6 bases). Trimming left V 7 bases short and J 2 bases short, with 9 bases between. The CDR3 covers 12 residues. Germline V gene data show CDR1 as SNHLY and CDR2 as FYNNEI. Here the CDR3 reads CASIRGTYEQYF. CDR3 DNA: TGTGCCAGCATCAGGGGCACCTACGAGCAGTACTTC.

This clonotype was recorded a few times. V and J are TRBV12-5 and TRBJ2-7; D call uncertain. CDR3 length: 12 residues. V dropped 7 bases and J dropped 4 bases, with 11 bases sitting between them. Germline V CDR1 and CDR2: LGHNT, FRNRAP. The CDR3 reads CASASGGYEQYF. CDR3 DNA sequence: TGTGCTAGTGCCTCCGGTGGGTACGAGCAGTACTTC.

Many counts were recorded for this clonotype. CDR3 residues: CASSLGLAGGKYF. For the CDR3, the DNA is TGTGCCAGCAGCTTAGGTTTAGCGGGAGGGAAGTACTTC. The rearrangement links TRBV7-9 to TRBJ2-7, with 11 bases aligning to TRBD2. V dropped 1 base and J dropped 11; count of bases not matched to a gene: 4. Germline loops: CDR1 SEHNR, CDR2 FQNEAQ (reference sequence). CDR3 length: 13 residues.

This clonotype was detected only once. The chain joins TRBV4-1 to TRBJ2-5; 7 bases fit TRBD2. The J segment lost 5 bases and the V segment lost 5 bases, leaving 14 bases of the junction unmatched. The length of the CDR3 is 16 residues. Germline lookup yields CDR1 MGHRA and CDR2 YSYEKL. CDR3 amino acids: CASSLNSGYGVETQYF. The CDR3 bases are TGCGCCAGCAGCTTAAATAGCGGGTATGGTGTGGAGACCCAGTACTTC.

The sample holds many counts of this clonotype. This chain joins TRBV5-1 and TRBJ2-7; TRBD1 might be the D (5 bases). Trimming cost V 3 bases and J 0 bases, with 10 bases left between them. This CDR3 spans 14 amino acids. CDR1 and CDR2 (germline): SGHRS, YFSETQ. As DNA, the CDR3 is TGCGCCAGCAGCTCCACAGGTTTCTCCTACGAGCAGTACTTC. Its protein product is CASSSTGFSYEQYF.

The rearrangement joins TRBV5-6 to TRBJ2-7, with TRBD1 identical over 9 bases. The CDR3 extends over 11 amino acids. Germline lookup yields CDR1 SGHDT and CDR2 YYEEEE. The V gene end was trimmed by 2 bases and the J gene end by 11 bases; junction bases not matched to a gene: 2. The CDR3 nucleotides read TGTGCCAGCAGCTTCACAGGGGGCGAGTACTTC. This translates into CASSFTGGEYF.

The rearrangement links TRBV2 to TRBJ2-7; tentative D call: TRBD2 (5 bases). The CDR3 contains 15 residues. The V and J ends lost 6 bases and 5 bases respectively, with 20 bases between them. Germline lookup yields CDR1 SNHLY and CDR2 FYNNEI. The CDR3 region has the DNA TGTGCCAGCAGCGGCGGACTGACCCCCGGGAACGAGCAGTACTTC. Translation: CASSGGLTPGNEQYF.

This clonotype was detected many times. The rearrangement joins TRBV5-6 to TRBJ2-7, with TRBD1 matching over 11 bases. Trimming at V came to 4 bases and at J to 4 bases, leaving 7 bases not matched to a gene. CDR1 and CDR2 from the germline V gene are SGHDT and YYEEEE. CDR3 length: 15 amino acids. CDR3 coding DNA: TGTGCCAGCAGCGAGGAAGGGACAGGGGGGTACGAGCAGTACTTC. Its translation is CASSEEGTGGYEQYF.

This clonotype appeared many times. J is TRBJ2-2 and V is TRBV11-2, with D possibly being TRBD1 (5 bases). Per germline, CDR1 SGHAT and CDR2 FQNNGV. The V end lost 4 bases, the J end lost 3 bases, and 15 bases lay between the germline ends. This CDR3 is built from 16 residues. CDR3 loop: CASSSTDSIYTGELFF. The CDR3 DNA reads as TGTGCCAGCAGCTCCACAGACAGCATATACACCGGGGAGCTGTTTTTT.

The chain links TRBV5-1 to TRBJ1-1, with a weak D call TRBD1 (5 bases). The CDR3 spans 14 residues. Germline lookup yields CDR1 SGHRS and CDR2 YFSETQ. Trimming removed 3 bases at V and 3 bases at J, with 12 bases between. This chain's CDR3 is CASSSQGGDTEAFF. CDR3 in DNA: TGCGCCAGCAGCTCTCAGGGTGGGGACACTGAAGCTTTCTTT.

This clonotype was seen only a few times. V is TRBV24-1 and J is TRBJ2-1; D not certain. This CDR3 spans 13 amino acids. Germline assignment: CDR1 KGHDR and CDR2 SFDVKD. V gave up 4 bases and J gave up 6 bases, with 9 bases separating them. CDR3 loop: CATSEGSGNEQFF. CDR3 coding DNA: TGTGCCACCAGTGAGGGGTCCGGCAATGAGCAGTTCTTC.

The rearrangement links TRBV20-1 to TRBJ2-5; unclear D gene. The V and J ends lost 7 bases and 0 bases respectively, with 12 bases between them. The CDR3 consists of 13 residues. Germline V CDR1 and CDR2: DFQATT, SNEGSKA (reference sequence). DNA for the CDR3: TGCAGTGGCTTACAGTCGTACCAAGAGACCCAGTACTTC. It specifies CSGLQSYQETQYF.

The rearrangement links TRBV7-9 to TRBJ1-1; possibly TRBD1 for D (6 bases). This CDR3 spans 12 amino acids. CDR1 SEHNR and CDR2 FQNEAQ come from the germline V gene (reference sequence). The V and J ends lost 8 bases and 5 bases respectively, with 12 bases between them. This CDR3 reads CASGDTGTEAFF. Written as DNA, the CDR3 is TGTGCCAGCGGCGATACAGGGACTGAAGCTTTCTTT.

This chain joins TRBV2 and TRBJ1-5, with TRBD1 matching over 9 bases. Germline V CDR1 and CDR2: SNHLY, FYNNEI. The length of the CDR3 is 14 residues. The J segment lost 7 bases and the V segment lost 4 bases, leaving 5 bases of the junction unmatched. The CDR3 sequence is CASSGQGVGQPQHF. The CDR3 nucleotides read TGTGCCAGCAGTGGACAGGGGGTAGGGCAGCCCCAGCATTTT.